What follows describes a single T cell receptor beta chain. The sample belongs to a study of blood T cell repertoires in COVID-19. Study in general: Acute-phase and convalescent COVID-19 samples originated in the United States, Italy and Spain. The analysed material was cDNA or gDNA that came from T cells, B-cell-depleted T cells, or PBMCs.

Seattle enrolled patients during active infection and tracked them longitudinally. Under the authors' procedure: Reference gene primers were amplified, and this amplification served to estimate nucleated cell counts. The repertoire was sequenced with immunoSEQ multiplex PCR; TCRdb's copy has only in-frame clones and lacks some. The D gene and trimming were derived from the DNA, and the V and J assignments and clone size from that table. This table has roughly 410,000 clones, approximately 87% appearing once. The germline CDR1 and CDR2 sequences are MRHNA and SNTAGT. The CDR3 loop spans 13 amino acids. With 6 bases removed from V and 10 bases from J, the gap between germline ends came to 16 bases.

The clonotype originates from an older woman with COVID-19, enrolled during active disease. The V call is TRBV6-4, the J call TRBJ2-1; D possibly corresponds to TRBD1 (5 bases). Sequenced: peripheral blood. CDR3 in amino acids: CASSPDRVGEQFF. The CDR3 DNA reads TGTGCCAGCAGCCCCGACAGAGTCGGCGAGCAGTTCTTC.